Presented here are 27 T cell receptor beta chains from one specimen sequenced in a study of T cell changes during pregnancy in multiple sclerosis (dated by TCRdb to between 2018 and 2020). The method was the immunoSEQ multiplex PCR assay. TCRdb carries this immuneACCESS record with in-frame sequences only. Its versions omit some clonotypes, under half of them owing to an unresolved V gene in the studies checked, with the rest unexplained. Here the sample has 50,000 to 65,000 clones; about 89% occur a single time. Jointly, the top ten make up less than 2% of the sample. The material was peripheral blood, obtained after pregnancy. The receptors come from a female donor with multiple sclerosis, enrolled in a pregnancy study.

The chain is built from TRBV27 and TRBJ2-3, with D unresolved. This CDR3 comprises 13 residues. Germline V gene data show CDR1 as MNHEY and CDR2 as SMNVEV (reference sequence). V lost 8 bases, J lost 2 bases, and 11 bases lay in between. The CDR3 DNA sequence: TGTGCCAGCTCTACGTGGTCCACAGATACGCAGTATTTT. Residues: CASSTWSTDTQYF.

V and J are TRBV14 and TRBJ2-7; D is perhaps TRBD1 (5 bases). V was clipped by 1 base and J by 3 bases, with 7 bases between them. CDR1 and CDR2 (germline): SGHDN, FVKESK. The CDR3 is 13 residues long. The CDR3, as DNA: TGTGCCAGCAGCCAAGTCGACAGCTACGAGCAGTACTTC. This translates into CASSQVDSYEQYF.

The CDR3 sequence: CASSHPAGAPTGELFF. In DNA, the CDR3 is TGTGCCAGCAGCCATCCTGCGGGGGCTCCCACCGGGGAGCTGTTTTTT. J is TRBJ2-2 and V is TRBV11-2, with TRBD2 as a possible D gene (7 bases). Per the germline V gene, CDR1 is SGHAT and CDR2 is FQNNGV. The ends were cut back, 5 bases at V and 4 bases at J, with 17 bases in the middle. This CDR3 is 16 amino acids long.

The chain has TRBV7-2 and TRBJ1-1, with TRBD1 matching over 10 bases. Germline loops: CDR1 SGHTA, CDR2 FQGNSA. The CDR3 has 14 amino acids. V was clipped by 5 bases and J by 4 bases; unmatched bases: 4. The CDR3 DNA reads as TGTGCCAGCAGCCGACAGGGGGCGAGCACTGAAGCTTTCTTT. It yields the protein CASSRQGASTEAFF.

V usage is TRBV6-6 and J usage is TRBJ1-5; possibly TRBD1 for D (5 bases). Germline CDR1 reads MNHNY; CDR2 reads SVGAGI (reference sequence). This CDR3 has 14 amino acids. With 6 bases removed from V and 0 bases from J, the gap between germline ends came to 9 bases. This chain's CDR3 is CASRFDSSNQPQHF. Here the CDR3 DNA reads TGTGCCAGCAGATTCGACAGTAGCAATCAGCCCCAGCATTTT.

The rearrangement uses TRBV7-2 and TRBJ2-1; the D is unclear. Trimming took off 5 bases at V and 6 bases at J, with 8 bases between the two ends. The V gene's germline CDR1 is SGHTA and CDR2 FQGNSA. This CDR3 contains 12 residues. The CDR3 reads CASSPVSNEQFF. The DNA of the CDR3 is TGTGCCAGCAGCCCGGTTAGCAATGAGCAGTTCTTC.

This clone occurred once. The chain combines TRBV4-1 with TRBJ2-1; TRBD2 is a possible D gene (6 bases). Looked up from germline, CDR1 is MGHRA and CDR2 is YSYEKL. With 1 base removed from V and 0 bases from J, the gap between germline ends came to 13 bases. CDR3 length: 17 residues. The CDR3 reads CASSQGRALSSYNEQFF. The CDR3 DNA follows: TGCGCCAGCAGCCAAGGGAGGGCTTTGAGCTCCTACAATGAGCAGTTCTTC.

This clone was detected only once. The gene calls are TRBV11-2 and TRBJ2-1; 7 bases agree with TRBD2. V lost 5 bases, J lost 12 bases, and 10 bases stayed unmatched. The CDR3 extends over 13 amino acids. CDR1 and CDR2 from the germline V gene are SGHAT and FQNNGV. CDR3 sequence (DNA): TGTGCCAGCAGCCCCGAGACTAGCCAGGGGCAGTTCTTC. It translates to CASSPETSQGQFF.

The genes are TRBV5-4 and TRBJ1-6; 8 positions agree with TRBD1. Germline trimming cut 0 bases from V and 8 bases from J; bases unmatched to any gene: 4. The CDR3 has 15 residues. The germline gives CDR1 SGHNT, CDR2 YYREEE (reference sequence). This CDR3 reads CASSLEAGGYSPLHF. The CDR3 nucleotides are TGTGCCAGCAGCTTGGAGGCAGGGGGCTATTCACCCCTCCACTTT.

The CDR3 DNA is TGCGCCAGCAGCTTGGGGAGCAATGAAAAACTGTTTTTT. This sequence encodes CASSLGSNEKLFF. J is TRBJ1-4 and V is TRBV5-1; no definite D call. V was cut by 0 bases and J by 5 bases, with 5 bases left in between. Germline V CDR1 and CDR2: SGHRS, YFSETQ. The length of the CDR3 is 13 residues. Using reference TRBV5-1 and TRBJ1-4 for the parts outside the CDR3, the full variable domain is KAGVTQTPRYLIKTRGQQVTLSCSPISGHRSVSWYQQTPGQGLQFLFEYFSETQRNKGNFPGRFSGRQFSNSRSEMNVSTLELGDSALYLCASSLGSNEKLFFGSGTQLSVL.

The CDR3 protein is CAWTSGATGELFF. CDR3 sequence (DNA): TGTGCCTGGACTAGCGGCGCCACCGGGGAGCTGTTTTTT. The chain is built from TRBV30 and TRBJ2-2; TRBD2 agrees at 7 bases. Trimming took 4 bases from V and 4 from J; bases not matched to a gene: 3. The CDR3 runs 13 residues. Germline V gives CDR1 GTSNPN, CDR2 SVGIG (reference sequence).

CDR3 DNA: TGTGCCAGCAGCGCGACAGGGAGGACCACTGAAGCTTTCTTT. It codes for CASSATGRTTEAFF. The chain recombines TRBV5-5 with TRBJ1-1, with TRBD1 matching 7 bases. The germline V gene has CDR1 SGHKS and CDR2 YYEKEE (reference sequence). The CDR3 is made up of 14 amino acids. The ends lost 4 bases at V and 4 bases at J; junction bases unmatched: 7.

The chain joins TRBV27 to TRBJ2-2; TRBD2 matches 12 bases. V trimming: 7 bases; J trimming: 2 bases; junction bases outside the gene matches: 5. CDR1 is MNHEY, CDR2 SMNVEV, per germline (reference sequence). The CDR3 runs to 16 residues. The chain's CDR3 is CASKRLAGANTGELFF. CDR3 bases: TGTGCCAGCAAGCGACTAGCGGGGGCCAACACCGGGGAGCTGTTTTTT.

As DNA, the CDR3 is TGTGCCAGCAGCCGACTAGCGGGGGATGTGTTCTTC. Translated, it gives CASSRLAGDVFF. The rearrangement links TRBV7-2 to TRBJ2-1; TRBD2 matches at 12 bases. Germline values: CDR1 SGHTA, CDR2 FQGNSA. The CDR3 runs 12 residues. V shed 5 bases and J 15 bases; nucleotides not matched to a gene: 5.

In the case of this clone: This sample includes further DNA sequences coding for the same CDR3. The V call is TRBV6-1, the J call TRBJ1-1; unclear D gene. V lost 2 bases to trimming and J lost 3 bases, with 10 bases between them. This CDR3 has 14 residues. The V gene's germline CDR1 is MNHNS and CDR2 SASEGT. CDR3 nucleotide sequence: TGTGCCAGCAGTGAACTCGGGGTAGACACTGAAGCTTTCTTT. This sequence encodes CASSELGVDTEAFF.

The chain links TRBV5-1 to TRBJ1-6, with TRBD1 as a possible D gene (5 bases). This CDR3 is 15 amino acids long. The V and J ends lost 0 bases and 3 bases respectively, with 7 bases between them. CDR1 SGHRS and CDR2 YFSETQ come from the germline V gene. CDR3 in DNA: TGCGCCAGCAGCTTGGAGACAGTCTATAATTCACCCCTCCACTTT. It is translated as CASSLETVYNSPLHF. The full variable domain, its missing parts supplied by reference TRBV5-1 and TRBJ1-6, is KAGVTQTPRYLIKTRGQQVTLSCSPISGHRSVSWYQQTPGQGLQFLFEYFSETQRNKGNFPGRFSGRQFSNSRSEMNVSTLELGDSALYLCASSLETVYNSPLHFGNGTRLTVT.

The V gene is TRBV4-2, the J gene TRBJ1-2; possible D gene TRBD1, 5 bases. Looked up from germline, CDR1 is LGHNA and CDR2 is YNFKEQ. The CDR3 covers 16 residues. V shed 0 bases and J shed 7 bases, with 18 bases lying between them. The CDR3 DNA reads TGTGCCAGCAGCCAAGATTTAGCGGCCCGGGGCAGTGGCTACACCTTC. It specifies CASSQDLAARGSGYTF.

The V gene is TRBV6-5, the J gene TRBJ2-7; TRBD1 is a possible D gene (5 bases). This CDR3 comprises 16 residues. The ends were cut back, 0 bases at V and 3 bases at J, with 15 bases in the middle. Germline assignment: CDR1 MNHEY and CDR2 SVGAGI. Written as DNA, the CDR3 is TGTGCCAGCAGTTACTCCCACCAGGGCTATTTCTACGAGCAGTACTTC. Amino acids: CASSYSHQGYFYEQYF.

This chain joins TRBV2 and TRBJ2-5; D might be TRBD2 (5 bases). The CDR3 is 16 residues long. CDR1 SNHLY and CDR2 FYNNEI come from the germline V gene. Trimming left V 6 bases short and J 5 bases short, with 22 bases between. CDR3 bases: TGTGCCAGCAGGCTTATAGCGTATCGCCTGAGCGAGACCCAGTACTTC. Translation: CASRLIAYRLSETQYF.

CDR3 coding DNA: TGTGCCAGCAGCTTGCAAGTTAGATCATACAATGAGCAGTTCTTC. Amino acids: CASSLQVRSYNEQFF. V gene TRBV5-4 combines with J gene TRBJ2-1; D call uncertain. The V and J ends lost 1 base and 4 bases respectively, with 12 bases between them. The CDR3 is 15 amino acids. CDR1 and CDR2 (germline): SGHNT, YYREEE (reference sequence). The full variable domain, in which reference TRBV5-4 and TRBJ2-1 provide the parts outside the CDR3, is ETGVTQSPTHLIKTRGQQVTLRCSSQSGHNTVSWYQQALGQGPQFIFQYYREEENGRGNFPPRFSGLQFPNYSSELNVNALELDDSALYLCASSLQVRSYNEQFFGPGTRLTVL.

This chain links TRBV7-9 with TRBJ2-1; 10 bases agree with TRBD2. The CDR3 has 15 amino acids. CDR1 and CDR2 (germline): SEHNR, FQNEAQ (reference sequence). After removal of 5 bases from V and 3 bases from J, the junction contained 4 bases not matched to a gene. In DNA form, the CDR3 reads TGTGCCAGCAGCGTCAGCGGGGGGGACTACAATGAGCAGTTCTTC. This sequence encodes CASSVSGGDYNEQFF. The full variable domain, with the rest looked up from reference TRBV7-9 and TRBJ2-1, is DTGVSQNPRHKITKRGQNVTFRCDPISEHNRLYWYRQTLGQGPEFLTYFQNEAQLEKSRLLSDRFSAERPKGSFSTLEIQRTEQGDSAMYLCASSVSGGDYNEQFFGPGTRLTVL.

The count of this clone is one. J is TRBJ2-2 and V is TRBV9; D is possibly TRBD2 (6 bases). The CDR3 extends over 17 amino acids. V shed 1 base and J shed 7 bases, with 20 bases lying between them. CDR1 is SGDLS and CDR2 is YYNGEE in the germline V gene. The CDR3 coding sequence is TGTGCCAGCAGCGTAAAGGCGTTTGGCGGGGAAGGCGGGGAGCTGTTTTTT. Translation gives CASSVKAFGGEGGELFF.

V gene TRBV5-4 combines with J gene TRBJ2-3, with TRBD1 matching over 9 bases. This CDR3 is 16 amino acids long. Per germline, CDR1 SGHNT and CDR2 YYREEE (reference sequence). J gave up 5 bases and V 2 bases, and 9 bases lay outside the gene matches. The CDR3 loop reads CASSFPGTGNEDTQYF. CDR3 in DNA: TGTGCCAGCAGCTTCCCCGGGACAGGGAACGAAGATACGCAGTATTTT. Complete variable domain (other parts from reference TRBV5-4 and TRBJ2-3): ETGVTQSPTHLIKTRGQQVTLRCSSQSGHNTVSWYQQALGQGPQFIFQYYREEENGRGNFPPRFSGLQFPNYSSELNVNALELDDSALYLCASSFPGTGNEDTQYFGPGTRLTVL.

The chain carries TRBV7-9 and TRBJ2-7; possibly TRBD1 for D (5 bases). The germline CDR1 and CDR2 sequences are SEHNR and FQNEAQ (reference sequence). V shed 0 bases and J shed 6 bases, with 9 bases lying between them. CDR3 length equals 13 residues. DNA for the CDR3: TGTGCCAGCAGCTTAGCAAGGGGTGGCGAGCAGTACTTC. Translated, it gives CASSLARGGEQYF.

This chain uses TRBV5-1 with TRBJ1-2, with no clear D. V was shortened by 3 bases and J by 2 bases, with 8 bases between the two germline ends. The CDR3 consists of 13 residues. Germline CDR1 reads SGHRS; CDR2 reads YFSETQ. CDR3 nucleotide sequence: TGCGCCAGCAGCTCGGGATCAAACTATGGCTACACCTTC. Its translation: CASSSGSNYGYTF.

CDR3 nucleotides: TGTGCCAGCAGTTACCTCAGGGGGGATAGCTCACCCCTCCACTTT. This translates into CASSYLRGDSSPLHF. V usage is TRBV6-5 and J usage is TRBJ1-6; TRBD1 matches 7 bases. This CDR3 comprises 15 residues. The junction had 8 bases not matched to a gene; V was cut back by 2 bases and J by 10 bases. Per germline, CDR1 MNHEY and CDR2 SVGAGI.

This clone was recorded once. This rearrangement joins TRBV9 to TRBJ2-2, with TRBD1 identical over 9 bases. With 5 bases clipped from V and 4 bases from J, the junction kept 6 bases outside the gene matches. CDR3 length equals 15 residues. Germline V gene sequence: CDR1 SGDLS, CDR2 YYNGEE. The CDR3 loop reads CASRPGQGGTGELFF. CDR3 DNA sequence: TGTGCCAGCAGGCCGGGACAGGGTGGCACCGGGGAGCTGTTTTTT.